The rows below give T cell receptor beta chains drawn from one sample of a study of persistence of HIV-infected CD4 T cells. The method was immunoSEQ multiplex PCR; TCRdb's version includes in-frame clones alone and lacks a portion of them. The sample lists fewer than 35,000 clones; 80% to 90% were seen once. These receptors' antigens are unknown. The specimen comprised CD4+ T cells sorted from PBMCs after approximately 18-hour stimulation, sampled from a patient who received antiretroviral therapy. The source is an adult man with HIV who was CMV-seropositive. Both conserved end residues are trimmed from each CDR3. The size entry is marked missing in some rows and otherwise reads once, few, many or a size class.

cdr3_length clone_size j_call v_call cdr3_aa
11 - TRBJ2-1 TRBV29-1 SASWGLGNEQF
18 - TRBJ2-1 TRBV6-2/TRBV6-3 ASSYSLTSSLAGGYNEQF
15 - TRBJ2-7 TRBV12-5 ASGLDGLAGGAYEQY
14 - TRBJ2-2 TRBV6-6 ASSYSDRRNTGELF
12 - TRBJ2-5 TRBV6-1 ASSEGDIRETQY
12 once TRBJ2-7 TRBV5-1 ASSRVGGAYEQY
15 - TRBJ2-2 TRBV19 ASSMRVGLAGTGELF
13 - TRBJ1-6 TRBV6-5 ASSYSVGYNSPLH
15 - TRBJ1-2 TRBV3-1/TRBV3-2 ASSQDPVASGRYGYT
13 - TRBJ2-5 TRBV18 ASSQGTGDAETQY
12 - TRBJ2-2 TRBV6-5 ASNGQGGTGELF
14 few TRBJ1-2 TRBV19 ASSIGQGGFNYGYT
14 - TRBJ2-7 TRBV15 ATSSGTGRATYEQY
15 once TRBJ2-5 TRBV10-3 AISSTAGLAGAETQY
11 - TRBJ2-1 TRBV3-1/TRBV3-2 ASSQGGANEQF
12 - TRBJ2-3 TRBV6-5 ASSYHRGPDTQY
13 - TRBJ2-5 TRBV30 AWNGLAGGRETQY
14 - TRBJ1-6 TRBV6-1 ASSEALGIVNSPLH
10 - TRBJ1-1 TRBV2 ASSTGRAEAF
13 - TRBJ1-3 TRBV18 ASSPETGAGNTIY
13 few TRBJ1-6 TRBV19 ASSTRQGGRPPLH
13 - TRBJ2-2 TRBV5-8 ASSPTRFNTGELF
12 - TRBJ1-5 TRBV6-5 ASSTQGGDQPQH
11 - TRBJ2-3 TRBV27 ASSLVGRDTQY
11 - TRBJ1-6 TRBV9 ASSGGQGMSLH
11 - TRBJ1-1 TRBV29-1 SVDRAMNTEAF
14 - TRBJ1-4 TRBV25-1 ASSEYQGAANEKLF
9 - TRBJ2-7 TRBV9 ASGTAYEQY
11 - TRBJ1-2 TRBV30 AWSVQNNYGYT
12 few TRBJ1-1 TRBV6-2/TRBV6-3 ASSYSWGNTEAF
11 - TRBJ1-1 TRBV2 ASRQGGNTEAF
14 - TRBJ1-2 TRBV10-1 ATISPGTGFTYGYT
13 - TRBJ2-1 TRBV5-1 ASGTGLGSYNEQF
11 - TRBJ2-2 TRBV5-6 ASTRLADGELF
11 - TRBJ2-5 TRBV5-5 ASTFGPTGTQY
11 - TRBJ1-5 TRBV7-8 ASSRTGPQPQH
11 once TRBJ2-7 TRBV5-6 ASSLNGANEQY
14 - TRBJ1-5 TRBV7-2 ASSLAGTGVNQPQH
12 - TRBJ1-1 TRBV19 ASSPQGRNTEAF
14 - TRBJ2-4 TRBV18 ASSPPEGLAKNIQY
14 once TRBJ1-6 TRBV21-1 ASSKARGQGNSPLH
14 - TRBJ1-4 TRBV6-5 ASSYRGRAGSEKLF
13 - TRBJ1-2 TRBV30 AWSYGDRVMGGYT
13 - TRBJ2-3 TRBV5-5 ASRLVAGSTDTQY
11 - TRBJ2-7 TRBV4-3 ASSLRGIHEQY
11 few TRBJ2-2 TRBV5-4 ASSLRETGELF
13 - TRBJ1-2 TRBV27 ASSPQVTLNYGYT